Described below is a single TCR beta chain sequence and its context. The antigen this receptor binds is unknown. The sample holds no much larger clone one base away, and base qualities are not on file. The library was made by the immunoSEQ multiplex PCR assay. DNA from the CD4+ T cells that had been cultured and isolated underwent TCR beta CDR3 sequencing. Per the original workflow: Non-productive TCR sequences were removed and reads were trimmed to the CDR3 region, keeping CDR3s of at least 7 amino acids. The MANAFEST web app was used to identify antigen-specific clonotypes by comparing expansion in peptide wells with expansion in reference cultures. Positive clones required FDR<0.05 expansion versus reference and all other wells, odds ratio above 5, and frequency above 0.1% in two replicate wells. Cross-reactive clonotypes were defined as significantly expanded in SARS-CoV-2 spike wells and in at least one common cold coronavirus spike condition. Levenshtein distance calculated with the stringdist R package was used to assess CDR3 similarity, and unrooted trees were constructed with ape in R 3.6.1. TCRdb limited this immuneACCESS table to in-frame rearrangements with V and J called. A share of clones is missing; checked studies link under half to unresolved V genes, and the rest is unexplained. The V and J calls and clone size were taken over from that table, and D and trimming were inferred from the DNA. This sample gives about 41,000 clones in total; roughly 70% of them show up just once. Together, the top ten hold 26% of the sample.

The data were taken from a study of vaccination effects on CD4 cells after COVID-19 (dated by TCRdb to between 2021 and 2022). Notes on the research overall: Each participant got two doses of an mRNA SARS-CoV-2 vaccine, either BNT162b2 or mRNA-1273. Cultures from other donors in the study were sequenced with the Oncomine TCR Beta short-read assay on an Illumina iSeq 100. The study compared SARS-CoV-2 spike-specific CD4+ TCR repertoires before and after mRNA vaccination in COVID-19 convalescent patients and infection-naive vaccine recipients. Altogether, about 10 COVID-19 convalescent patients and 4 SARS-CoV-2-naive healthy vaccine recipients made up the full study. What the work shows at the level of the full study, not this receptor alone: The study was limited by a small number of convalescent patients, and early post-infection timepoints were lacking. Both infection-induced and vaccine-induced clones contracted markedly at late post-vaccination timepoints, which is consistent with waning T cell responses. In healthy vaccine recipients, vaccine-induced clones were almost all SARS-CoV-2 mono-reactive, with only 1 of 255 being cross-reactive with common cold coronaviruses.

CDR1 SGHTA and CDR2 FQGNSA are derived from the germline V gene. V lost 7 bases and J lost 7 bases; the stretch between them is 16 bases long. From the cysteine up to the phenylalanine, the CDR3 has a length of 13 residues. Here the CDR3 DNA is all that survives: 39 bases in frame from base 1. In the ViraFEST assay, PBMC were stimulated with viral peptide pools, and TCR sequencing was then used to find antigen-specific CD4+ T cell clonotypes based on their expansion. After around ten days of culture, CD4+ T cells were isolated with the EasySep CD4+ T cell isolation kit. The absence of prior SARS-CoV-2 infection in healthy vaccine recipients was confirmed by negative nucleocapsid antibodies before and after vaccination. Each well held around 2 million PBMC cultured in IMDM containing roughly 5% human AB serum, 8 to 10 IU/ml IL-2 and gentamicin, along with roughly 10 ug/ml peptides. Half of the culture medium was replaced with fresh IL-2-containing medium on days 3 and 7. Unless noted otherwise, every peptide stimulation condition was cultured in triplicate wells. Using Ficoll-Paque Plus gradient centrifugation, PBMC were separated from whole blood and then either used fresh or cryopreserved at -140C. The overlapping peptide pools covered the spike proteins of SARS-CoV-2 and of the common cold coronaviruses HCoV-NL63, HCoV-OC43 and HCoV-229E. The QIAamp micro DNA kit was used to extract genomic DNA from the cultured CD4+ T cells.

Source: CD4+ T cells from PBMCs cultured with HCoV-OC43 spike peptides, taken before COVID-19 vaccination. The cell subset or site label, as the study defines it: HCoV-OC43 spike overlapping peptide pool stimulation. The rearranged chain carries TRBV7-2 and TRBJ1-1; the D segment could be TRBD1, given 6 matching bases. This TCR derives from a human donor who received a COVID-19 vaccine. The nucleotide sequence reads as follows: TGTGCCAGCATCCCCAGTAGAGGGGGTGAAGCTTTCTTT. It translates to CASIPSRGGEAFF.